This T cell receptor (beta chain) was profiled in a study of PD-L1 blockade in urothelial cancer. Looking at the study overall: Blood analysis took place 3 weeks (second dose) and 6 weeks after treatment start. Study outcomes and limitations: A below-median TCR clonality in blood before treatment predicted better survival.

Regarding time point: pretreatment peripheral blood. To note about this clone: Its cognate antigen is unknown.

Libraries were prepared by immunoSEQ multiplex PCR; TCRdb keeps only in-frame clonotypes and omits some of them. The sample records around 100,000 clones, around 87% being singletons. The V gene end was trimmed by 3 bases and the J gene end by 4 bases; junction bases not matched to a gene: 6. CDR3 length: 16 residues. Germline CDR1 and CDR2: SEHNR and FQNEAQ (reference sequence). This receptor was taken from a man in his sixties with urothelial cancer. The chain carries TRBV7-9 and TRBJ2-1, with 10 positions matching TRBD2. Sample: PBMCs, taken around atezolizumab (anti-PD-L1) treatment. CDR3 coding DNA: TGTGCCAGCAGCTTGGTTAGCGGGGGGCTATACAATGAGCAGTTCTTC. It translates to CASSLVSGGLYNEQFF.